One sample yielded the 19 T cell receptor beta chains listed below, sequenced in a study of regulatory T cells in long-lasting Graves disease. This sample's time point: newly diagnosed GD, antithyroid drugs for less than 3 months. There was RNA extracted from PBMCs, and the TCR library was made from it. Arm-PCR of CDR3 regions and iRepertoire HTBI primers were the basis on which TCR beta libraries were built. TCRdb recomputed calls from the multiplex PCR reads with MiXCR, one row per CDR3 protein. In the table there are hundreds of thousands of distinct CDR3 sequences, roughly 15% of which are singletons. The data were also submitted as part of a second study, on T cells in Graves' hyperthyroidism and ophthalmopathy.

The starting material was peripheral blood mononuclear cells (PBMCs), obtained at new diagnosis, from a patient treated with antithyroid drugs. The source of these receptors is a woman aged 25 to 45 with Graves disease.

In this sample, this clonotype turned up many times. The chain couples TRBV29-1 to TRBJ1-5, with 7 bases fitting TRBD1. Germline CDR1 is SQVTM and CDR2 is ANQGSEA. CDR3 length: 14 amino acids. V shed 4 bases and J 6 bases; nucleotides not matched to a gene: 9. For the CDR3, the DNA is TGCAGCGTTGCAGAGGGACAGTCTTTTCAGCCCCAGCATTTT. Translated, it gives CSVAEGQSFQPQHF. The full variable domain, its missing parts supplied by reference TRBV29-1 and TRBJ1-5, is SAVISQKPSRDICQRGTSLTIQCQVDSQVTMMFWYRQQPGQSLTLIATANQGSEATYESGFVIDKFPISRPNLTFSTLTVSNMSPEDSSIYLCSVAEGQSFQPQHFGDGTRLSIL.

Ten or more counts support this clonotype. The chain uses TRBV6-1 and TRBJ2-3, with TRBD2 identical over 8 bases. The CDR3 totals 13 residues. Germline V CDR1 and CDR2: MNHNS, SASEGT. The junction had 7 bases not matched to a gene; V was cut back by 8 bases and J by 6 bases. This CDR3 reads CASRASGRDTQYF. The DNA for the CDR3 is TGTGCCAGCCGTGCTAGCGGGCGGGATACGCAGTATTTT.

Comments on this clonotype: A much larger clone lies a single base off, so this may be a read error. CDR3 in amino acids: CASGPPGVRNEQFF. The CDR3 coding sequence is TGTGCCAGCGGCCCGCCGGGGGTACGGAATGAGCAGTTCTTC. This rearrangement joins TRBV2 to TRBJ2-1, with a tentative D call TRBD2 (6 bases). Germline assignment: CDR1 SNHLY and CDR2 FYNNEI. Trimming stripped 8 bases from V and 7 bases from J, with 18 bases between. CDR3 size: 14 residues. Variable domain in full (rest from reference TRBV2 and TRBJ2-1): EPEVTQTPSHQVTQMGQEVILRCVPISNHLYFYWYRQILGQKVEFLVSFYNNEISEKSEIFDDQFSVERPDGSNFTLKIRSTKLEDSAMYFCASGPPGVRNEQFFGPGTRLTVL.

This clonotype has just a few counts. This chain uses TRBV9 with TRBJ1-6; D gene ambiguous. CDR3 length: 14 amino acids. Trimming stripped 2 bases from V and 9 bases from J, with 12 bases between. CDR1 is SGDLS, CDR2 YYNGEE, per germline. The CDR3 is CASSVHSIASPLHF. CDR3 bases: TGTGCCAGCAGCGTCCATAGTATTGCTTCACCCCTCCACTTT.

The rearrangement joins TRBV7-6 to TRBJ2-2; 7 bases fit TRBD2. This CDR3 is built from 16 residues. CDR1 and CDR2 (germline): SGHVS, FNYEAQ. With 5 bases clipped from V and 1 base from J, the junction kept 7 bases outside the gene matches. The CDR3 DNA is TGTGCCAGCAGCCGCCCCGGGACTATGAACACCGGGGAGCTGTTTTTT. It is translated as CASSRPGTMNTGELFF.

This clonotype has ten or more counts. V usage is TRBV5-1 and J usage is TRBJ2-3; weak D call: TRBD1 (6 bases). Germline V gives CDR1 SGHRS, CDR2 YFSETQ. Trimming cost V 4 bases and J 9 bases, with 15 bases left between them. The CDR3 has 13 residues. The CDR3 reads CASSQDRQETQYF. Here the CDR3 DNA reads TGCGCCAGCAGCCAGGACAGACAAGAAACGCAGTATTTT.

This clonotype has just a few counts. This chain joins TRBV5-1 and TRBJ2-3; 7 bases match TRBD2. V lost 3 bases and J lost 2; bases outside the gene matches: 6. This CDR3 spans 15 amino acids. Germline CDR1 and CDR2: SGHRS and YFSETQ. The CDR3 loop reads CASSSPAGNTDTQYF. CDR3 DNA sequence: TGCGCCAGCAGCTCCCCAGCGGGAAACACAGATACGCAGTATTTT.

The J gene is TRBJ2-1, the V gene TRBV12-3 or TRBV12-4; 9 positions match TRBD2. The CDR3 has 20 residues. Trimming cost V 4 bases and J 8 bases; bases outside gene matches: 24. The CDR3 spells CASSSYIRYKREVRWDEQFF. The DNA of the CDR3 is TGTGCCAGCAGTTCATACATACGATACAAGCGGGAGGTGAGGTGGGATGAGCAGTTCTTC.

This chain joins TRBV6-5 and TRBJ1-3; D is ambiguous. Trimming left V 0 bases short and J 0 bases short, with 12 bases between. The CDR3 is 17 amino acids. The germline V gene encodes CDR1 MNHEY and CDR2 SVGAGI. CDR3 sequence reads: CASSYSGLLSSGNTIYF. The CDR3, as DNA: TGTGCCAGCAGTTACTCGGGCCTCCTCAGCTCTGGAAACACCATATATTTT.

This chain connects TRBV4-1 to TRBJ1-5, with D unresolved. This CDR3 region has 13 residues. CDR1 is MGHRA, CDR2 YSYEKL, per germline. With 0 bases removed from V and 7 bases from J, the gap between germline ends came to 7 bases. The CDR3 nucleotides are TGCGCCAGCAGCCAAGAAAGAGGGCAGCCCCAGCATTTT. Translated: CASSQERGQPQHF.

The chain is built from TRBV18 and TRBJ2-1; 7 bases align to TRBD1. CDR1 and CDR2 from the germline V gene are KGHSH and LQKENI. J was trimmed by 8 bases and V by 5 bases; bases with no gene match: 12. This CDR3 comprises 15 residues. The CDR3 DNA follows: TGTGCCAGCTCAACAGTCTACAGGGGAACCCATGAGCAGTTCTTC. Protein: CASSTVYRGTHEQFF. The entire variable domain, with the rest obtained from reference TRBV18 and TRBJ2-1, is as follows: NAGVMQNPRHLVRRRGQEARLRCSPMKGHSHVYWYRQLPEEGLKFMVYLQKENIIDESGMPKERFSAEFPKEGPSILRIQQVVRGDSAAYFCASSTVYRGTHEQFFGPGTRLTVL.

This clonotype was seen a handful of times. The CDR3 DNA sequence: TGTGCCTGGAGTCCGCGGTGGTCGGGGAGGGCAGACTACGAGCAGTACTTC. This sequence encodes CAWSPRWSGRADYEQYF. This chain uses TRBV30 with TRBJ2-7; 7 bases map to TRBD2. Looked up from germline, CDR1 is GTSNPN and CDR2 is SVGIG (reference sequence). This CDR3 contains 17 residues. J was trimmed by 3 bases and V by 2 bases; bases with no gene match: 16.

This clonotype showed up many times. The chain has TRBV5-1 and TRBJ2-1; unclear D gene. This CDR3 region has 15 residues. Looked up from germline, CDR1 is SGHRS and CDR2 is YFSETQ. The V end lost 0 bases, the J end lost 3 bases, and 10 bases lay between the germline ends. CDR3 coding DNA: TGCGCCAGCAGCTTGGAAGCAGGAGACTACAATGAGCAGTTCTTC. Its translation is CASSLEAGDYNEQFF.

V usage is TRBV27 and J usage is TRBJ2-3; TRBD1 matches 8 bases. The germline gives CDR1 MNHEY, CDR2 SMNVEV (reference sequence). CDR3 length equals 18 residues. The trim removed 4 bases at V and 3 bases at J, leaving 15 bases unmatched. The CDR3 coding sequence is TGTGCCAGCAGTTCCCCTAGGGGGCAGGGGGCGTCGACAGATACGCAGTATTTT. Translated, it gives CASSSPRGQGASTDTQYF.

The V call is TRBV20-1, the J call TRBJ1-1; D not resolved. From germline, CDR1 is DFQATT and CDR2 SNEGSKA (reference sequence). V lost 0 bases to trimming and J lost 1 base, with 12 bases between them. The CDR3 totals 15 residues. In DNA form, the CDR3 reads TGCAGTGCTAGAGATTGGGTCCAGAGGAACACTGAAGCTTTCTTT. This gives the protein CSARDWVQRNTEAFF.

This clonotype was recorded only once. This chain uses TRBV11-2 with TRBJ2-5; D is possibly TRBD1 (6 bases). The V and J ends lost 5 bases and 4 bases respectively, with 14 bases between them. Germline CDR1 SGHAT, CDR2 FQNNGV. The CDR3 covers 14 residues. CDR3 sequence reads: CASSLSDRPETQYF. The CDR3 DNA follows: TGTGCCAGCAGCCTAAGTGACAGGCCAGAGACCCAGTACTTC.

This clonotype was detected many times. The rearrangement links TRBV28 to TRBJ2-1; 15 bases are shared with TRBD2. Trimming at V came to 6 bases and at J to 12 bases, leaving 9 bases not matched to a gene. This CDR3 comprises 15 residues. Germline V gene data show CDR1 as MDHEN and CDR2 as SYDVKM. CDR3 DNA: TGTGCCAGCAGGCGGACTAGCGGGAGGGGAGCGGGGCAGTTCTTC. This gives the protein CASRRTSGRGAGQFF.

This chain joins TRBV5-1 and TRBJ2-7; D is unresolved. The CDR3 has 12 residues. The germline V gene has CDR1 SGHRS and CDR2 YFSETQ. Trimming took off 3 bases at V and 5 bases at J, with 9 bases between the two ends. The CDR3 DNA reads TGCGCCAGCAGCTACGGCGACCACGAGCAGTACTTC. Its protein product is CASSYGDHEQYF.

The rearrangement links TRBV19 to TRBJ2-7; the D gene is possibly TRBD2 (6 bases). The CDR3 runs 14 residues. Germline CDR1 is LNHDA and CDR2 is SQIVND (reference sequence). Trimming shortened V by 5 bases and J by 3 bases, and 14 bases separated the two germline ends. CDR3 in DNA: TGTGCCAGTAGTCCTTCTAGCGCCGACTACGAGCAGTACTTC. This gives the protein CASSPSSADYEQYF. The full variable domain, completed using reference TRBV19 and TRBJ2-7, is DGGITQSPKYLFRKEGQNVTLSCEQNLNHDAMYWYRQDPGQGLRLIYYSQIVNDFQKGDIAEGYSVSREKKESFPLTVTSAQKNPTAFYLCASSPSSADYEQYFGPGTRLTVT.